This entry lists 7 T cell receptor beta chains sequenced from one sample in a study of blood T cell repertoires in COVID-19. Profiled with immunoSEQ multiplex PCR; TCRdb holds only in-frame clones, not every one. The sample lists under 85,000 clones; under 80% were seen once. The sample comprised peripheral blood. The receptors derive from a woman of 80 years or more with active or convalescent COVID-19.

This clone has a handful of counts. The chain employs TRBV3-1 (or the pseudogene TRBV3-2) and TRBJ2-1, with 9 bases matching TRBD1. Germline trimming cut 1 base from V and 8 bases from J; bases unmatched to any gene: 9. CDR1 is LGHDT, CDR2 YNNKEL, per germline (reference sequence). CDR3 size: 16 residues. This chain's CDR3 is CASSQGDRVVGDEQFF. Here the CDR3 DNA reads TGTGCCAGCAGCCAAGGGGACAGGGTGGTTGGCGATGAGCAGTTCTTC.

The chain couples TRBV5-4 to TRBJ1-4; TRBD1 might be the D (5 bases). Germline CDR1 is SGHNT and CDR2 is YYREEE (reference sequence). The ends were cut back, 0 bases at V and 1 base at J, with 13 bases in the middle. The CDR3 is 17 amino acids. The CDR3 protein is CASSLGRDRVTNEKLFF. CDR3 coding DNA: TGTGCCAGCAGCTTGGGGAGAGACAGAGTAACTAATGAAAAACTGTTTTTT. Looking up the rest from reference TRBV5-4 and TRBJ1-4 gives the full variable domain: ETGVTQSPTHLIKTRGQQVTLRCSSQSGHNTVSWYQQALGQGPQFIFQYYREEENGRGNFPPRFSGLQFPNYSSELNVNALELDDSALYLCASSLGRDRVTNEKLFFGSGTQLSVL.

The rearrangement links TRBV5-1 to TRBJ2-1; 11 bases line up with TRBD2. Germline values: CDR1 SGHRS, CDR2 YFSETQ. J gave up 3 bases and V 3 bases, and 11 bases lay outside the gene matches. CDR3 length equals 18 residues. The CDR3 DNA reads TGCGCCAGCAGCTCGACTAGCGGGACCGTAGTAGTCTACAATGAGCAGTTCTTC. Its protein product is CASSSTSGTVVVYNEQFF.

V is TRBV4-3 and J is TRBJ2-1; 8 bases are a match to TRBD1. This CDR3 comprises 16 residues. With 1 base clipped from V and 1 base from J, the junction kept 3 bases outside the gene matches. Germline values: CDR1 LGHNA, CDR2 YSLEER. The CDR3, as DNA: TGCGCCAGCAGCCAAGCGGGACAGGTTTCCTACAATGAGCAGTTCTTC. Its translation is CASSQAGQVSYNEQFF.

The chain couples TRBV5-5 to TRBJ1-1; no clear D gene. Trimming shortened V by 1 base and J by 0 bases, and 10 bases separated the two germline ends. There are 15 residues in the CDR3. Germline CDR1 reads SGHKS; CDR2 reads YYEKEE (reference sequence). Here the CDR3 reads CASSLSSWMNTEAFF. In DNA, the CDR3 is TGTGCCAGCAGCTTGTCTAGTTGGATGAACACTGAAGCTTTCTTT.

This clone was counted only a few times. CDR3 in DNA: TGCAGTGCTAGTTCGGGACAGTTCTCTGGAAACACCATATATTTT. Its translation: CSASSGQFSGNTIYF. The chain has TRBV20-1 and TRBJ1-3; 7 nucleotides agree with TRBD1. The length of the CDR3 is 15 residues. The J segment lost 0 bases and the V segment lost 3 bases, leaving 5 bases of the junction unmatched. Germline V gene data show CDR1 as DFQATT and CDR2 as SNEGSKA (reference sequence).

This sequence joins TRBV4-1 and TRBJ2-1; tentative D call: TRBD1 (6 bases). The germline V gene has CDR1 MGHRA and CDR2 YSYEKL. Trimming removed 6 bases at V and 3 bases at J, with 15 bases between. The CDR3 totals 15 residues. The CDR3 DNA reads TGCGCCAGCAGTGCTCCTCAAGGGGGCTACAATGAGCAGTTCTTC. Protein product: CASSAPQGGYNEQFF.